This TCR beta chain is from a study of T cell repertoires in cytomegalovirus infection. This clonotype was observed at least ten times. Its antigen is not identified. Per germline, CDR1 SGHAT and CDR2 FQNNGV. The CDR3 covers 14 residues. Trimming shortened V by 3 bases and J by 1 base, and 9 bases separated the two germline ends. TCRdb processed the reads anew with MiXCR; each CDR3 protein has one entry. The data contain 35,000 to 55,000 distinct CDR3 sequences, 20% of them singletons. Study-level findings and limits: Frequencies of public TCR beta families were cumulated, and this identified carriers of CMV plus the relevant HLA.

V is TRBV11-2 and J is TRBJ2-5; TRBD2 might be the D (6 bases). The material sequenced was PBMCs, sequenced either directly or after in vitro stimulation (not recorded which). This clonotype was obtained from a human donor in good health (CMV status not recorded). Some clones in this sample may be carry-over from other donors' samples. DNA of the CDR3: TGTGCCAGCAGCTTTAGGGACTCCCAAGAGACCCAGTACTTC. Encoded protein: CASSFRDSQETQYF.